The 9 T cell receptor beta chains below all came from one sample that was sequenced in a study of beta chain features in type 1 diabetes. Every bit of the isolated RNA underwent reverse transcription, so sequencing read expressed TCRB transcripts. Clones were sequenced by immunoSEQ multiplex PCR, and TCRdb holds only the in-frame ones, with some missing. The sample shows about 200,000 clones, under 13% of them seen only once. Sequencing was carried out using central memory CD4+ T cells from blood. All receptors come from a man aged 18 to 29 in good health.

This clone was seen a handful of times. This chain uses TRBV14 with TRBJ2-7; possibly TRBD1 for D (6 bases). The CDR3 consists of 15 residues. The V and J ends lost 4 bases and 1 base respectively, with 14 bases between them. Germline V gene lookup returns CDR1 SGHDN and CDR2 FVKESK. DNA for the CDR3: TGTGCCAGCAGCCGGGGGACACTAGGATCCTACGAGCAGTACTTC. Amino acid sequence: CASSRGTLGSYEQYF.

V usage is TRBV20-1 and J usage is TRBJ2-7; possibly TRBD1 for D (5 bases). The V end lost 6 bases, the J end lost 3 bases, and 9 bases lay between the germline ends. This CDR3 has 11 amino acids. CDR1 DFQATT and CDR2 SNEGSKA come from the germline V gene (reference sequence). The CDR3 region has the DNA TGCAGTGCCGACAGAGACTACGAGCAGTACTTC. Translating it yields CSADRDYEQYF.

This clone was counted only a few times. The chain couples TRBV5-8 to TRBJ2-7; D uncertain. The V and J ends lost 0 bases and 2 bases respectively, with 15 bases between them. In germline, CDR1 is SGHTS, CDR2 YDEGEE. CDR3 size: 16 residues. CDR3 coding DNA: TGTGCCAGCAGCTTGGAGGTGGGAATAAGGCCCTACGAGCAGTACTTC. This codes for CASSLEVGIRPYEQYF.

This clone was seen a few times. This rearrangement joins TRBV11-2 to TRBJ1-1; tentatively, D is TRBD1 (6 bases). Per germline, CDR1 SGHAT and CDR2 FQNNGV. Trimming took 5 bases from V and 4 from J, leaving 11 bases between them. This CDR3 has 13 residues. The CDR3 DNA sequence: TGTGCCAGCAGCCCCCAGGGGCCCACTGAAGCTTTCTTT. Amino acids: CASSPQGPTEAFF.

There are a few counts of this clone. CDR3 residues: CAISVGDRAQETQYF. In DNA, the CDR3 is TGTGCCATCAGTGTGGGGGACAGGGCGCAAGAGACCCAGTACTTC. The chain carries TRBV10-3 and TRBJ2-5, with TRBD1 identical over 9 bases. The CDR3 has 15 amino acids. The germline CDR1 and CDR2 sequences are ENHRY and SYGVKD. The ends lost 4 bases at V and 2 bases at J; junction bases unmatched: 5.

This clone has more than one count but fewer than ten. V usage is TRBV7-2 and J usage is TRBJ2-2; D might be TRBD1 or TRBD2, each matching 5 bases. Germline CDR1 reads SGHTA; CDR2 reads FQGNSA. This CDR3 contains 13 residues. V lost 6 bases, J lost 4 bases, and 9 bases lay in between. CDR3 coding DNA: TGTGCCAGCAGTTGGGACCCCACCGGGGAGCTGTTTTTT. Protein sequence: CASSWDPTGELFF.

The table lists this clone with a few counts. The rearrangement links TRBV5-8 to TRBJ1-2, with 8 bases fitting TRBD1. This CDR3 is built from 15 residues. In germline, CDR1 is SGHTS, CDR2 YDEGEE. V was pared by 2 bases and J by 6 bases, with 9 bases of the junction left unmatched. The CDR3 DNA follows: TGTGCCAGCAGCTTCCGGACAGGGCACGCTAATGGCTACACCTTC. This translates into CASSFRTGHANGYTF.

This chain links TRBV30 with TRBJ1-2, with D maybe TRBD1 (5 bases). The germline V gene has CDR1 GTSNPN and CDR2 SVGIG (reference sequence). The CDR3 covers 14 residues. With 3 bases removed from V and 3 bases from J, the gap between germline ends came to 14 bases. As DNA, the CDR3 is TGTGCCTGGAGCTCACCCGGGACCCACTATGGCTACACCTTC. This sequence encodes CAWSSPGTHYGYTF.

The rearrangement uses TRBV5-4 and TRBJ1-2; D call uncertain. Looked up from germline, CDR1 is SGHNT and CDR2 is YYREEE (reference sequence). This CDR3 has 11 amino acids. V lost 0 bases to trimming and J lost 8 bases, with 5 bases between them. As DNA, the CDR3 is TGTGCCAGCAGCTTGGAAACAGGCTACACCTTC. Residues: CASSLETGYTF.